The rows below give T cell receptor beta chains drawn from one sample of a study of CD8+ T cells in alopecia areata. Repertoires were generated with immunoSEQ multiplex PCR, while TCRdb's copy carries only in-frame clones and drops some. The sample lists 160,000 or so clones, 67% seen once, with about 10% in the top ten. The specimen was CD8+ T cells sorted from blood, collected at week 0. These TCRs come from a human donor with alopecia areata. The CDR3 runs from the conserved cysteine through the conserved F or W. D genes are given only for firm matches. Only part of the rows carry a size: once, few, many, or a class if the clone is expanded.

CDR3: CASGLEYRSRNGGDVQETQYF
DNA: TGTGCCAGCGGCCTCGAATACCGAAGCCGGAATGGCGGGGATGTACAAGAGACCCAGTACTTC
V: TRBV7-8
size: -
D: -
J: TRBJ2-5

CDR3: CASSGGVGQGGETQYF
DNA: TGTGCCAGCAGCGGTGGGGTAGGACAGGGTGGGGAGACCCAGTACTTC
V: TRBV4-2
size: -
D: TRBD1
J: TRBJ2-5

CDR3: CASSTRTGRHQPQHF
DNA: TGCGCCAGCAGCACGCGGACAGGCCGGCATCAGCCCCAGCATTTT
V: TRBV4-1
size: few
D: TRBD1
J: TRBJ1-5

CDR3: CASSLQGAHRGYTF
DNA: TGCGCCAGCAGCTTACAAGGGGCTCATCGGGGCTACACCTTC
V: TRBV5-1
size: -
D: -
J: TRBJ1-2

CDR3: CASSGTAFGYGYTF
DNA: TGTGCCAGCAGCGGGACAGCCTTTGGCTATGGCTACACCTTC
V: TRBV2
size: -
D: TRBD1
J: TRBJ1-2

CDR3: CASSRDRGQVETQYF
DNA: TGTGCCAGCAGTCGCGACAGGGGGCAGGTCGAGACCCAGTACTTC
V: TRBV27
size: -
D: TRBD1
J: TRBJ2-5

CDR3: CASSPSLNEQFF
DNA: TGTGCCAGCAGCCCAAGCCTAAATGAGCAGTTCTTC
V: TRBV7-8
size: few
D: -
J: TRBJ2-1

CDR3: CAWSTLAGGIRGELFF
DNA: TGTGCCTGGAGTACCCTAGCGGGGGGTATAAGAGGGGAGCTGTTTTTT
V: TRBV30
size: -
D: TRBD2
J: TRBJ2-2

CDR3: CATQADRASQETQYF
DNA: TGTGCCACCCAGGCGGACAGGGCCTCCCAAGAGACCCAGTACTTC
V: TRBV6-5
size: -
D: TRBD1
J: TRBJ2-5

CDR3: CASSLTPNEQFF
DNA: TGTGCCAGCAGCCTAACACCCAATGAGCAGTTCTTC
V: TRBV13
size: -
D: -
J: TRBJ2-1

CDR3: CASSQVDRTPYEQYF
DNA: TGTGCCAGCAGCCAAGTCGACAGGACTCCCTACGAGCAGTACTTC
V: TRBV14
size: -
D: -
J: TRBJ2-7

CDR3: CASSDHNEQFF
DNA: TGTGCCAGCAGTGACCACAATGAGCAGTTCTTC
V: TRBV2
size: -
D: -
J: TRBJ2-1

CDR3: CVSTANSPLHF
DNA: TGTGTCAGCACCGCCAATTCACCCCTCCACTTT
V: TRBV6-5
size: -
D: -
J: TRBJ1-6

CDR3: CSVVRGWEQYF
DNA: TGCAGCGTTGTTCGGGGGTGGGAGCAGTACTTC
V: TRBV29-1
size: -
D: -
J: TRBJ2-7

CDR3: CASSDGADTQYF
DNA: TGTGCCAGCAGCGACGGGGCAGATACGCAGTATTTT
V: TRBV5-5
size: -
D: -
J: TRBJ2-3

CDR3: CAWSTSGAQYF
DNA: TGTGCCTGGAGTACTAGCGGCGCGCAGTATTTT
V: TRBV30
size: -
D: TRBD2
J: TRBJ2-3

CDR3: CASSIGGGGTEAFF
DNA: TGTGCCAGTAGTATTGGGGGTGGCGGCACTGAAGCTTTCTTT
V: TRBV19
size: -
D: -
J: TRBJ1-1

CDR3: CAWSSGHVDGYTF
DNA: TGTGCCTGGAGTTCCGGGCACGTAGATGGCTACACCTTC
V: TRBV30
size: -
D: -
J: TRBJ1-2

CDR3: CASSQNRTKTGDTGELFF
DNA: TGCGCCAGCAGTCAAAATAGGACAAAAACTGGGGACACCGGGGAGCTGTTTTTT
V: TRBV23-1
size: -
D: -
J: TRBJ2-2

CDR3: CASSQDKGIWTEAFF
DNA: TGTGCCAGCAGCCAAGATAAAGGGATATGGACTGAAGCTTTCTTT
V: TRBV14
size: -
D: -
J: TRBJ1-1

CDR3: CSVEHRFTDTQYF
DNA: TGCAGCGTTGAGCACAGATTCACAGATACGCAGTATTTT
V: TRBV29-1
size: -
D: -
J: TRBJ2-3

CDR3: CASSPTGTGGPYSSYEQYF
DNA: TGTGCCAGCAGCCCAACCGGGACAGGGGGTCCTTATAGCTCCTACGAGCAGTACTTC
V: TRBV7-9
size: -
D: TRBD1
J: TRBJ2-7

CDR3: CASSLKGWPPQETQYF
DNA: TGTGCCAGCAGCCTAAAAGGGTGGCCCCCCCAAGAGACCCAGTACTTC
V: TRBV2
size: -
D: -
J: TRBJ2-5

CDR3: CASSLEYRGSTDTQYF
DNA: TGCGCCAGCAGCTTGGAGTACAGGGGGAGCACAGATACGCAGTATTTT
V: TRBV5-1
size: -
D: TRBD1
J: TRBJ2-3

CDR3: CASSQTMGNTGELFF
DNA: TGTGCCAGCAGCCAAACAATGGGGAACACCGGGGAGCTGTTTTTT
V: TRBV4-2
size: -
D: -
J: TRBJ2-2

CDR3: CAWSGPEAFF
DNA: TGTGCCTGGAGTGGTCCTGAAGCTTTCTTT
V: TRBV30
size: -
D: -
J: TRBJ1-1

CDR3: CASSVGGGGYNEQFF
DNA: TGTGCCAGCAGCGTAGGCGGGGGCGGATACAATGAGCAGTTCTTC
V: TRBV9
size: once
D: -
J: TRBJ2-1

CDR3: CASSFESSYNEQFF
DNA: TGTGCCAGCAGCTTTGAGAGCTCCTACAATGAGCAGTTCTTC
V: TRBV13
size: -
D: -
J: TRBJ2-1

CDR3: CASSQEGRNEQYF
DNA: TGCGCCAGCAGCCAAGAAGGGAGGAACGAGCAGTACTTC
V: TRBV4-1
size: few
D: -
J: TRBJ2-7

CDR3: CASSEHGGETQYF
DNA: TGTGCCAGCAGTGAACATGGTGGCGAGACCCAGTACTTC
V: TRBV25-1
size: -
D: -
J: TRBJ2-5

CDR3: CAWGGDTSYNEQFF
DNA: TGTGCCTGGGGAGGGGACACCTCCTACAATGAGCAGTTCTTC
V: TRBV30
size: -
D: -
J: TRBJ2-1

CDR3: CAIQGQGHTDTQYF
DNA: TGTGCCATCCAGGGACAGGGACACACAGATACGCAGTATTTT
V: TRBV2
size: -
D: TRBD1
J: TRBJ2-3

CDR3: CASSQNRALNTEAFF
DNA: TGCGCCAGCAGCCAAAACAGGGCGCTGAACACTGAAGCTTTCTTT
V: TRBV4-1
size: -
D: -
J: TRBJ1-1

CDR3: CASSWFLNTEAFF
DNA: TGTGCCAGTAGTTGGTTCCTGAACACTGAAGCTTTCTTT
V: TRBV19
size: -
D: -
J: TRBJ1-1

CDR3: CATTSGGDNEQFF
DNA: TGTGCCACCACTAGCGGGGGGGATAATGAGCAGTTCTTC
V: TRBV15
size: -
D: TRBD2
J: TRBJ2-1

CDR3: CASRSGGFQETQYF
DNA: TGTGCCAGCCGTAGCGGGGGGTTCCAAGAGACCCAGTACTTC
V: TRBV27
size: -
D: TRBD2
J: TRBJ2-5

CDR3: CAISESQAGGQPDTQYF
DNA: TGTGCCATCAGTGAGTCTCAGGCGGGGGGGCAGCCGGATACGCAGTATTTT
V: TRBV10-3
size: -
D: TRBD2
J: TRBJ2-3

CDR3: CASSQRDPREKLFF
DNA: TGTGCCAGCAGCCAACGGGACCCTCGTGAAAAACTGTTTTTT
V: TRBV14
size: -
D: -
J: TRBJ1-4

CDR3: CASSFGLAFESNTEAFF
DNA: TGTGCCAGCAGCTTCGGGTTGGCGTTCGAGTCGAACACTGAAGCTTTCTTT
V: TRBV7-2
size: -
D: -
J: TRBJ1-1

CDR3: CSVPLLRNEQFF
DNA: TGCAGCGTCCCCCTCCTGCGGAATGAGCAGTTCTTC
V: TRBV29-1
size: -
D: -
J: TRBJ2-1

CDR3: CASIGEDYGYTF
DNA: TGTGCCAGCATTGGAGAGGACTATGGCTACACCTTC
V: TRBV10-3
size: once
D: -
J: TRBJ1-2

CDR3: CASKVRERPYEQYF
DNA: TGCGCGAGCAAGGTGAGGGAGCGCCCATACGAGCAGTACTTC
V: TRBV29-1
size: -
D: -
J: TRBJ2-7

CDR3: CASISGLDSNQPQHF
DNA: TGTGCCAGTATCTCAGGTTTGGATAGCAATCAGCCCCAGCATTTT
V: TRBV19
size: few
D: -
J: TRBJ1-5

CDR3: CASSLLPRSNQPQHF
DNA: TGTGCCAGCAGTTTATTGCCCCGTAGCAATCAGCCCCAGCATTTT
V: TRBV27
size: few
D: -
J: TRBJ1-5

CDR3: CAWSRMGDSHNYGYTF
DNA: TGTGCCTGGAGCCGTATGGGGGACAGCCATAACTATGGCTACACCTTC
V: TRBV30
size: -
D: TRBD1
J: TRBJ1-2

CDR3: CSANSGKEAFF
DNA: TGCAGTGCTAATTCAGGGAAGGAAGCTTTCTTT
V: TRBV20-1
size: -
D: -
J: TRBJ1-1

CDR3: CASRHIDMNTEAFF
DNA: TGTGCCAGCAGACACATAGACATGAACACTGAAGCTTTCTTT
V: TRBV7-9
size: -
D: -
J: TRBJ1-1

CDR3: CASSLGPINEQFF
DNA: TGTGCCAGCAGTTTGGGTCCAATCAATGAGCAGTTCTTC
V: TRBV27
size: few
D: -
J: TRBJ2-1

CDR3: CAYGYPSGYEQYF
DNA: TGTGCCTATGGATACCCGAGCGGATACGAGCAGTACTTC
V: TRBV30
size: -
D: -
J: TRBJ2-7

CDR3: CASSEGPQYF
DNA: TGTGCCAGCAGTGAAGGGCCCCAGTACTTC
V: TRBV2
size: few
D: -
J: TRBJ2-5

CDR3: CASSFQGGGDTDTQYF
DNA: TGCGCCAGCAGCTTCCAGGGCGGCGGGGACACAGATACGCAGTATTTT
V: TRBV5-1
size: -
D: -
J: TRBJ2-3

CDR3: CASSLDFGDYEQYF
DNA: TGCGCCAGCAGCTTGGATTTCGGGGACTACGAGCAGTACTTC
V: TRBV5-1
size: -
D: -
J: TRBJ2-7

CDR3: CASSFGKSNQPQHF
DNA: TGTGCCAGCAGCTTCGGCAAAAGCAATCAGCCCCAGCATTTT
V: TRBV5-6
size: -
D: -
J: TRBJ1-5

CDR3: CASSVRLAEATDTQYF
DNA: TGTGCCAGCAGCGTCCGACTAGCGGAAGCCACAGATACGCAGTATTTT
V: TRBV9
size: many
D: TRBD2
J: TRBJ2-3